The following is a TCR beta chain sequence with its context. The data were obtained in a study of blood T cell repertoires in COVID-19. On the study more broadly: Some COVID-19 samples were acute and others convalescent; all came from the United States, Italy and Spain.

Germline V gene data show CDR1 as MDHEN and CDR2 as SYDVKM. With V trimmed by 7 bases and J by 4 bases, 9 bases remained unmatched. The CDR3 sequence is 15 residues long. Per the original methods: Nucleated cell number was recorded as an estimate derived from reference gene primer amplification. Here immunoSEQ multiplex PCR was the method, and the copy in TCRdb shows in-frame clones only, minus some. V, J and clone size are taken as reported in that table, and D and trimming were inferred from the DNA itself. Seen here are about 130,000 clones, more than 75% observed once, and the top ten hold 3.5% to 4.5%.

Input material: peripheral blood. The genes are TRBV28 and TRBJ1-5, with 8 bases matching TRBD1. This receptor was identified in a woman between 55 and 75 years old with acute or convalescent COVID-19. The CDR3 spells CASTAPGQGNQPQHF. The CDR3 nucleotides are TGTGCCAGCACTGCCCCCGGACAGGGTAATCAGCCCCAGCATTTT. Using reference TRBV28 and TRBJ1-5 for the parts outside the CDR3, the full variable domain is DVKVTQSSRYLVKRTGEKVFLECVQDMDHENMFWYRQDPGLGLRLIYFSYDVKMKEKGDIPEGYSVSREKKERFSLILESASTNQTSMYLCASTAPGQGNQPQHFGDGTRLSIL.